These 26 T cell receptor beta chains originate from one sample sequenced in a study of prognosis after radiotherapy for stage I lung cancer. Genomic DNA provided the template from which TCR beta CDR3 was amplified by two-round multiplex PCR. Each TRBV and TRBJ gene had its own primer in the first PCR round. TCRdb re-analysed the multiplex PCR reads in MiXCR, keeping a single row per CDR3 protein. The data contain about 30,000 distinct CDR3 sequences, around 30% of them singletons. The starting material was PBMCs, obtained before or after stereotactic body radiation therapy (not recorded which). The source is a donor at least 50 years old with non-small cell lung cancer.

The rearrangement uses TRBV27 and TRBJ2-1, with TRBD2 matching 8 bases. CDR1 and CDR2 from the germline V gene are MNHEY and SMNVEV (reference sequence). The V and J ends lost 6 bases and 3 bases, in that order; junction bases with no gene match: 16. CDR3 size: 18 residues. The CDR3 bases are TGTGCCAGCAGACGCCGACCCCGCAGCGGGGGCTACTACAATGAGCAGTTCTTC. Protein sequence: CASRRRPRSGGYYNEQFF.

This clonotype was observed at least ten times. J is TRBJ2-1 and V is TRBV7-8, with 12 bases fitting TRBD2. This CDR3 contains 21 residues. The V gene end was trimmed by 6 bases and the J gene end by 0 bases; junction bases not matched to a gene: 18. Germline CDR1 SGHVS, CDR2 FQNEAQ. The CDR3 is CASRPRRGTSGLLSSYNEQFF. The CDR3 nucleotides read TGTGCCAGCAGACCCCGAAGGGGGACTAGCGGGTTACTGAGCTCCTACAATGAGCAGTTCTTC. Drawing the rest from reference TRBV7-8 and TRBJ2-1, the complete variable domain is GAGVSQSPRYKVAKRGQDVALRCDPISGHVSLFWYQQALGQGPEFLTYFQNEAQLDKSGLPSDRFFAERPEGSVSTLKIQRTQQEDSAVYLCASRPRRGTSGLLSSYNEQFFGPGTRLTVL.

Details on this clonotype: Possible read error: a much larger clone is one base away. CDR3 region: CAWRVGVLPTGELFF. As DNA, the CDR3 is TGTGCCTGGAGGGTGGGAGTTCTTCCCACCGGGGAGCTGTTTTTT. The chain couples TRBV30 to TRBJ2-2, with D possibly matching TRBD2 (5 bases). Germline CDR1 is GTSNPN and CDR2 is SVGIG (reference sequence). Trimming took off 3 bases at V and 4 bases at J, with 15 bases between the two ends. CDR3 length: 15 amino acids.

This clonotype was detected many times. The J gene is TRBJ2-7, the V gene TRBV11-3; the D is unclear. The germline V and J ends were trimmed by 1 base and 0 bases, with 4 bases remaining between them. CDR3 length equals 13 residues. Germline assignment: CDR1 SGHNT and CDR2 YENEEA. The CDR3 nucleotides read TGTGCCAGCAGCTTAGGGAACTCCTACGAGCAGTACTTC. Encoded protein: CASSLGNSYEQYF.

In this sample, this clonotype turned up a few times. Possible read error: a much larger clone is one base away. The V gene is TRBV7-9, the J gene TRBJ2-3; D is possibly TRBD2 (6 bases). The CDR3 has 17 residues. CDR1 is SEHNR, CDR2 FQNEAQ, per germline (reference sequence). Trimming left V 4 bases short and J 0 bases short, with 17 bases between. The CDR3 loop is CASSYRRSGPSTDTQYF. CDR3 coding DNA: TGTGCCAGCAGCTACAGGCGTAGCGGACCGAGCACAGATACGCAGTATTTT.

In this sample, this clonotype turned up many times. The gene calls are TRBV24-1 and TRBJ2-3; a weak D match, TRBD2 (6 bases). The CDR3 is 16 amino acids. Germline assignment: CDR1 KGHDR and CDR2 SFDVKD. Trimming shortened V by 4 bases and J by 2 bases, and 15 bases separated the two germline ends. This chain's CDR3 is CATSEGTQDYTDTQYF. The CDR3 nucleotides read TGTGCCACCAGTGAGGGAACACAGGACTACACAGATACGCAGTATTTT.

By proportion, this clonotype is medium-sized. The chain has TRBV5-1 and TRBJ2-2; TRBD1 is a possible D gene (6 bases). CDR3 size: 14 residues. Germline V gives CDR1 SGHRS, CDR2 YFSETQ. V dropped 4 bases and J dropped 6 bases, with 13 bases sitting between them. The CDR3 spells CASSPTQGSGELFF. The CDR3 bases are TGCGCCAGCAGCCCCACACAGGGTTCCGGGGAGCTGTTTTTT.

This clonotype was recorded only once. The junction departs from the called germline gene at one end, perhaps through a read error. J is TRBJ2-7 and V is TRBV9, with 8 bases matching TRBD2. Germline CDR1 SGDLS, CDR2 YYNGEE. The CDR3 extends over 15 amino acids. The CDR3 sequence: CAISASTTGRAEQYF. Written as DNA, the CDR3 is TGTGCCATCAGCGCATCGACTACCGGGAGGGCCGAGCAGTACTTC.

This clonotype has ten or more counts. V is TRBV7-9 and J is TRBJ2-3; 11 bases map to TRBD2. Per germline, CDR1 SEHNR and CDR2 FQNEAQ (reference sequence). Trimming at V came to 1 base and at J to 2 bases, leaving 2 bases not matched to a gene. The CDR3 sequence is 16 residues long. CDR3 region: CASSLGLAGITDTQYF. The CDR3 nucleotides are TGTGCCAGCAGCTTAGGACTAGCGGGAATCACAGATACGCAGTATTTT. Full variable domain (rest looked up from reference TRBV7-9 and TRBJ2-3): DTGVSQNPRHKITKRGQNVTFRCDPISEHNRLYWYRQTLGQGPEFLTYFQNEAQLEKSRLLSDRFSAERPKGSFSTLEIQRTEQGDSAMYLCASSLGLAGITDTQYFGPGTRLTVL.

On this clonotype: A far larger clone is one base from this, pointing to a likely read error. The chain carries TRBV28 and TRBJ1-6, with unresolved D. The germline CDR1 and CDR2 sequences are MDHEN and SYDVKM. The CDR3 covers 14 residues. CDR3 nucleotides: TGTGCCAGCAGCCCTAGCGGGGTAACCTTCGAGCAGTACTTT. Protein sequence: CASSPSGVTFEQYF.

This clonotype was detected ten times or more. The chain employs TRBV11-1 and TRBJ2-7; a possible D gene is TRBD1 (6 bases). There are 14 residues in the CDR3. Trimming left V 6 bases short and J 2 bases short, with 14 bases between. Looked up from germline, CDR1 is SGHAT and CDR2 is FQDESV (reference sequence). CDR3 DNA sequence: TGTGCCAGCAGTTACACAGGGAGCCCCTACGAGCAGTACTTC. Amino acid sequence: CASSYTGSPYEQYF.

Points on this clonotype: A far larger clone is one nucleotide away, so this likely arose from a read error. The chain couples TRBV6-2 or TRBV6-3 to TRBJ2-5, with D perhaps given as TRBD1 or TRBD2 (5 bases each). The J call may be incorrect, as the DNA end agrees better with TRBJ2-1. Germline-derived CDR1 and CDR2 are MNHEY and SVGEGT. The CDR3 contains 16 residues. DNA of the CDR3: TGTGCCAGCATCTCCGTTACACGGGGACGGGGTAATGAGCAGTTCTTC. Its translation is CASISVTRGRGNEQFF.

This clonotype was counted ten times or more. This chain uses TRBV4-2 with TRBJ2-2; no reliable D call. V lost 0 bases and J lost 6, with 5 bases in between. CDR3 length: 13 residues. Germline assignment: CDR1 LGHNA and CDR2 YNFKEQ. Here the CDR3 reads CASSQDLSGELFF. As DNA, the CDR3 is TGTGCCAGCAGCCAAGATTTGTCCGGGGAGCTGTTTTTT.

This clonotype has at least ten counts. The rearrangement links TRBV7-2 to TRBJ2-5; D ambiguous. Trimming stripped 5 bases from V and 5 bases from J, with 9 bases between. In germline, CDR1 is SGHTA, CDR2 FQGNSA. The CDR3 length is 12 residues. CDR3 coding DNA: TGTGCCAGCAGCCCCTCCTGGGAGACCCAGTACTTC. It yields the protein CASSPSWETQYF. Supplemented by reference TRBV7-2 and TRBJ2-5, the full variable domain reads GAGVSQSPSNKVTEKGKDVELRCDPISGHTALYWYRQSLGQGLEFLIYFQGNSAPDKSGLPSDRFSAERTGGSVSTLTIQRTQQEDSAVYLCASSPSWETQYFGPGTRLLVL.

By share of the sample, this clonotype is medium-sized (0.01 to 0.1%). V and J are TRBV27 and TRBJ2-1; no firm D call. Trimming pared 0 bases from V and 0 bases from J, leaving 18 bases between. Germline CDR1 reads MNHEY; CDR2 reads SMNVEV (reference sequence). The CDR3 contains 19 residues. As DNA, the CDR3 is TGTGCCAGCAGTTTATCGCCCCCGGAGACCCGGAGCTCCTACAATGAGCAGTTCTTC. Its protein is CASSLSPPETRSSYNEQFF.

This clonotype came up many times. The V and J genes are TRBV27 and TRBJ1-2; 9 bases align to TRBD1. This CDR3 is 13 amino acids long. Germline values: CDR1 MNHEY, CDR2 SMNVEV (reference sequence). The ends lost 6 bases at V and 2 bases at J; junction bases unmatched: 1. In DNA form, the CDR3 reads TGTGCCAGCAGGACAGGGGGGAACTATGGCTACACCTTC. Translated, it gives CASRTGGNYGYTF.

The chain combines TRBV30 with TRBJ1-5; tentatively, D is TRBD1 (5 bases). The CDR3 extends over 13 amino acids. V was trimmed by 5 bases and J by 0 bases, leaving 8 bases between them. CDR1 GTSNPN and CDR2 SVGIG come from the germline V gene (reference sequence). CDR3 residues: CAWGGGSNQPQHF. CDR3 in DNA: TGTGCCTGGGGGGGAGGTAGCAATCAGCCCCAGCATTTT.

Comments on this clonotype: A far larger clone is one base from this, pointing to a likely read error. This rearrangement joins TRBV6-9 to TRBJ2-1; 13 nucleotides match TRBD2. The germline V gene encodes CDR1 MNHGY and CDR2 SVAAGI. The CDR3 covers 16 residues. The CDR3 here is CASSYRGLAGYSEQFF. The CDR3 coding sequence is TGTGCCAGCAGTTATCGGGGACTAGCGGGGTACAGTGAGCAGTTCTTC.

The chain couples TRBV9 to TRBJ2-3; D gene ambiguous. V dropped 0 bases and J dropped 6 bases, with 8 bases sitting between them. The germline gives CDR1 SGDLS, CDR2 YYNGEE. The CDR3 spans 13 residues. The CDR3, as DNA: TGTGCCAGCAGCGTAGATCTGGGGGATACGCAGTATTTT. This sequence encodes CASSVDLGDTQYF.

The V call is TRBV20-1, the J call TRBJ2-7; D may be TRBD2 (5 bases). Trimming removed 1 base from V and 5 bases from J, with 18 bases in between. The CDR3 spans 15 residues. The germline gives CDR1 DFQATT, CDR2 SNEGSKA (reference sequence). The CDR3 nucleotides are TGCAGTGCTAGAGGTGGGCGGACTTTCCCCCACGAGCAGTACTTC. This translates into CSARGGRTFPHEQYF.

This clonotype was counted many times. In DNA form, the CDR3 reads TGTGCCCCCTGGGGGACAATGGTTGGAAACACCATATATTTT. This codes for CAPWGTMVGNTIYF. V is TRBV28 and J is TRBJ1-3; tentative D call: TRBD1 (6 bases). Trimming stripped 11 bases from V and 3 bases from J, with 17 bases between. CDR3 length equals 14 residues. Per the germline V gene, CDR1 is MDHEN and CDR2 is SYDVKM.

Sample share makes this clonotype medium-sized. The CDR3 DNA follows: TGTGCCAGCAGTTTTGCTACGGGGAATGAGCAGTTCTTC. Translated, it gives CASSFATGNEQFF. The chain employs TRBV27 and TRBJ2-1; a weak D match, TRBD2 (5 bases). The CDR3 spans 13 residues. The germline V gene has CDR1 MNHEY and CDR2 SMNVEV (reference sequence). V lost 3 bases to trimming and J lost 7 bases, with 10 bases between them.

In regard to this clonotype: The junction departs from the called germline gene at one end, perhaps through a read error. The chain couples TRBV6-2 or TRBV6-3 to TRBJ2-5; D ambiguous. Looked up from germline, CDR1 is MNHEY and CDR2 is SVGEGT. CDR3 length: 15 residues. The CDR3 DNA follows: TGTGCCAGCATTTACCCCACTCGAGGTGAAGAGACCCAGTACTTC. This translates into CASIYPTRGEETQYF.

This clonotype was observed many times. V is TRBV6-1 and J is TRBJ2-5, with a tentative D call TRBD2 (6 bases). Germline V lookup: CDR1 MNHNS, CDR2 SASEGT. This CDR3 is 13 amino acids long. With 7 bases removed from V and 4 bases from J, the gap between germline ends came to 13 bases. The CDR3 protein is CASISGGVETQYF. The CDR3 DNA is TGTGCCAGCATCTCCGGGGGTGTAGAGACCCAGTACTTC.

This clonotype was detected many times. The chain uses TRBV29-1 and TRBJ2-7; no reliable D call. The CDR3 has 12 amino acids. V was trimmed by 6 bases and J by 3 bases, leaving 12 bases between them. Germline V gene lookup returns CDR1 SQVTM and CDR2 ANQGSEA. The CDR3 DNA sequence: TGCAGCGTCACGACACCAAACTACGAGCAGTACTTC. The encoded protein is CSVTTPNYEQYF.

Comments on this clonotype: This may stem from a read error, because a much larger clone lies one nucleotide away. The chain carries TRBV6-2 or TRBV6-3 and TRBJ1-6, with a weak D call TRBD1 (5 bases). This CDR3 is 14 amino acids long. V was trimmed by 10 bases and J by 7 bases, leaving 17 bases between them. Per the germline V gene, CDR1 is MNHEY and CDR2 is SVGEGT. CDR3 amino acids: CANMPQGFNSPLHF. For the CDR3, the DNA is TGTGCCAACATGCCCCAGGGTTTCAATTCACCCCTCCACTTT.